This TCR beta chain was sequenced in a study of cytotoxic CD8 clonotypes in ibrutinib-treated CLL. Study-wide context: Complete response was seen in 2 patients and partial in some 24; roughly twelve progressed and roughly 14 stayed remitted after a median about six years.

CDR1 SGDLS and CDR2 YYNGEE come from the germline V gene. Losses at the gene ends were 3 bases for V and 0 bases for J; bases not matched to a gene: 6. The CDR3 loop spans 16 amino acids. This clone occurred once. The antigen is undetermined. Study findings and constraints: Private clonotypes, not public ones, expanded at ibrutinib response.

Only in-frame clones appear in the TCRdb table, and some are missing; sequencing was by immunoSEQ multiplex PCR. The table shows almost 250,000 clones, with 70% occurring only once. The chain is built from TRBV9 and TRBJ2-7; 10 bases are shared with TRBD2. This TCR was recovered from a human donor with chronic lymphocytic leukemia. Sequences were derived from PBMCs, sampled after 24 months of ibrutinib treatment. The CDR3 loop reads CASSDPGTSASYEQYF. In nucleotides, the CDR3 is TGTGCCAGCAGCGACCCCGGGACTAGCGCCTCCTACGAGCAGTACTTC.